This T cell receptor beta chain was profiled in a study of tumor-infiltrating lymphocytes in oesophageal squamous cell carcinoma. TCRdb ran MiXCR on the PCR reads and lists one entry per CDR3 protein. The sample consists of fewer than 20,000 distinct CDR3 sequences, around half of them appearing once. The germline V gene encodes CDR1 SGHRS and CDR2 YFSETQ. The length of the CDR3 is 14 residues. The sequence was obtained from a female donor with esophageal squamous cell carcinoma. The chain joins TRBV5-1 to TRBJ2-3; 10 positions agree with TRBD2. The J call is uncertain, as TRBJ2-2 better fits the DNA end. The sequenced material came from esophageal tumor tissue. CDR3 coding DNA: TGCGCCAGCAGAAAGCGGGAGGGCATCGGGGAGCTGTTTTTT. Its protein product is CASRKREGIGELFF.